The sequence of this T cell receptor beta chain was determined in a study of cytomegalovirus exposure and HLA in healthy donors. Study-level points and caveats: In a later analysis, HLA-C alleles had the fewest associated TCRs, DRB1 alleles the most.

Points on this clone: The antigen is not known.

The germline V and J ends were trimmed by 5 bases and 0 bases, with 14 bases remaining between them. Germline V gene sequence: CDR1 SEHNR, CDR2 FQNEAQ (reference sequence). The CDR3 has 16 residues. The PCR was carried out with 60 Vbeta primers and 13 Jbeta primers. TCRdb's table, derived via immunoSEQ multiplex PCR, lists solely in-frame clones and lacks some. The data contain 120,000 or so clones, roughly 80% of them seen just once; the ten biggest clones take up about 29%. This chain connects TRBV7-9 to TRBJ2-1; D perhaps matches TRBD2 (5 bases). Sample: PBMCs. This receptor was identified in a man aged 55 to 69 in good health and CMV-seropositive. The CDR3 is CASSPRVGSSYNEQFF. The CDR3 DNA is TGTGCCAGCAGCCCTAGGGTAGGGAGCTCCTACAATGAGCAGTTCTTC.